These T cell receptor beta chains were read from a single sample in a study of blood T cell repertoires in COVID-19. The protocol was immunoSEQ multiplex PCR, while the TCRdb copy is restricted to in-frame clones and leaves out a portion. Of 200,000 or so clones listed, approximately 90% are singletons. Source material: peripheral blood. The origin of the receptors is a man aged 25 to 40 with COVID-19, enrolled during active disease. CDR3s include the opening cysteine and the closing phenylalanine or tryptophan. D genes are given only for firm matches. Size values are once, few and many counts, or a class for expanded clones, and some rows have none.

j_call d_call v_call clone_size cdr3_aa cdr3_nt
TRBJ1-5 - TRBV6-5 - CASSYSRGNQPQHF TGTGCCAGCAGTTACTCGAGGGGCAATCAGCCCCAGCATTTT
TRBJ1-4 - TRBV27 - CASSLWQGNEKLFF TGTGCCAGCAGTTTGTGGCAGGGGAATGAAAAACTGTTTTTT
TRBJ1-4 - TRBV18 few CASSHSAAGGREEKLFF TGTGCCAGCTCTCATTCCGCTGCCGGAGGGCGAGAGGAAAAACTGTTTTTT
TRBJ2-1 - TRBV6-6 - CASSYPQYNEQFF TGTGCCAGCAGTTACCCACAGTACAATGAGCAGTTCTTC
TRBJ1-3 - TRBV29-1 - CSVEDYLPGLVGNTIYF TGCAGCGTTGAAGATTATTTGCCGGGACTAGTCGGAAACACCATATATTTT
TRBJ2-1 TRBD2 TRBV19 - CASSWLAGGGNEQFF TGTGCCAGTAGTTGGCTAGCGGGAGGCGGTAATGAGCAGTTCTTC
TRBJ2-3 TRBD2 TRBV9 - CASSVHDVGRGGVDTQYF TGTGCCAGCAGCGTACATGATGTAGGGCGGGGGGGAGTAGATACGCAGTATTTT
TRBJ1-2 TRBD1 TRBV18 once CASSPMKGAHSDYGYTF TGTGCCAGCTCACCGATGAAGGGGGCCCACAGCGACTATGGCTACACCTTC
TRBJ1-1 - TRBV11-2 - CASSPVNDMNTEAFF TGTGCCAGCAGCCCGGTTAATGACATGAACACTGAAGCTTTCTTT
TRBJ2-1 - TRBV6-2/TRBV6-3 - CASSYRSGHNEQFF TGTGCCAGCAGTTATAGGAGCGGGCATAATGAGCAGTTCTTC
TRBJ1-6 - TRBV19 - CASSPGPRPPLHF TGTGCCAGTAGTCCAGGTCCCCGGCCACCCCTCCACTTT
TRBJ2-7 - TRBV5-6 - CASSLQGTYEQYF TGTGCCAGCAGTCTGCAGGGTACCTACGAGCAGTACTTC
TRBJ2-7 - TRBV4-2 - CASSQAETASSYEQYF TGTGCCAGCAGCCAAGCAGAGACTGCCAGCTCCTACGAGCAGTACTTC
TRBJ1-2 - TRBV2 - CASSTPGRGPVGGYGYTF TGTGCCAGCAGTACTCCCGGGCGCGGCCCCGTGGGGGGGTATGGCTACACCTTC
TRBJ2-1 - TRBV7-2 - CASSLTRTTLGEQFF TGTGCCAGCAGCTTAACTAGAACCACCCTAGGGGAGCAGTTCTTC
TRBJ1-6 - TRBV7-2 - CASSPNFQVSPLHF TGTGCCAGCAGCCCCAACTTTCAGGTTTCACCCCTCCACTTT
TRBJ2-7 TRBD2 TRBV5-6 few CASSSLTSGREEQYF TGTGCCAGCAGCTCCCTGACTAGCGGGAGAGAAGAGCAGTACTTC
TRBJ1-4 - TRBV25-1 - CASTDSQFNEKLFF TGTGCCAGCACTGACAGTCAATTTAATGAAAAACTGTTTTTT
TRBJ1-2 - TRBV12-3/TRBV12-4 - CASSLGAGGYTF TGTGCCAGCAGTTTGGGCGCGGGGGGCTACACCTTC
TRBJ1-4 - TRBV12-3/TRBV12-4 - CASSFGREKLFF TGTGCCAGCAGTTTCGGCAGGGAAAAACTGTTTTTT
TRBJ1-5 - TRBV4-2 - CASSQDGTGNQPQHF TGTGCCAGCAGCCAAGATGGAACGGGGAATCAGCCCCAGCATTTT
TRBJ1-2 - TRBV10-3 - CAIGQQGSDYGYTF TGTGCCATCGGCCAGCAGGGTTCGGACTATGGCTACACCTTC
TRBJ1-5 - TRBV7-2 - CASSFSTTRQSSNQPQHF TGTGCCAGCAGCTTTTCAACCACGAGACAGAGTAGCAATCAGCCCCAGCATTTT
TRBJ1-1 TRBD1 TRBV3-1/TRBV3-2 once CASSRGQGNTEAFF TGTGCCAGCAGCCGCGGACAGGGGAACACTGAAGCTTTCTTT
TRBJ1-5 - TRBV6-5 - CASRTRANSNQPQHF TGTGCCAGCAGAACCAGGGCGAATAGCAATCAGCCCCAGCATTTT
TRBJ2-7 - TRBV5-4 - CASSFQSGSYEQYF TGTGCCAGCAGCTTCCAGAGCGGGTCCTACGAGCAGTACTTC
TRBJ1-2 TRBD1 TRBV4-3 once CASSHFGQGRGYTF TGCGCCAGCAGCCACTTCGGACAGGGCCGAGGCTACACCTTC
TRBJ1-2 - TRBV18 - CASSPSAHRATANYGYTF TGTGCCAGCTCACCATCGGCTCACAGGGCAACCGCTAACTATGGCTACACCTTC
TRBJ1-1 - TRBV9 - CASSPGTLMNTEAFF TGTGCCAGCAGCCCCGGGACACTGATGAACACTGAAGCTTTCTTT